This TCR beta chain was sequenced in a study of T cells after yellow fever vaccination. Study-level results: The study re-detected most primary-vaccination clones after the booster (96% CD4, roughly 91% CD8). Sorted repertoires could include abundant contaminating clonotypes from bulk cells.

As concerns this clonotype: Its antigen is not known.

Germline CDR1 SGHTA, CDR2 FQGNSA. The J segment lost 0 bases and the V segment lost 3 bases, leaving 1 base of the junction unmatched. This CDR3 is 14 amino acids long. Via MiXCR, TCRdb re-called the 5' RACE reads, giving one row per CDR3 protein. The profile shows around 73,000 distinct CDR3 sequences, around 7% of them singletons. Material: CD8+ T cells sorted from PBMCs, obtained on the day of the yellow fever booster vaccination. The chain couples TRBV7-2 to TRBJ2-5; 7 bases are a match to TRBD2. The TCR was taken from a man aged 25-45 years who received the YFV17D yellow fever vaccine. The CDR3 reads CASSFLADQETQYF. The CDR3 nucleotides are TGTGCCAGCAGCTTTCTAGCGGACCAAGAGACCCAGTACTTC.